A selection of T cell receptor beta chains follows, all from one sample in a study of a mutant IDH1 vaccine in newly diagnosed glioma. The data were produced by immunoSEQ multiplex PCR, yet TCRdb's version contains in-frame clones alone and is incomplete. Altogether 45,000 to 60,000 clones are present, around 89% being singletons, with the ten largest covering approximately 5.1%. Their recognized antigens are unknown. Material: PBMCs, obtained from a glioma patient whose treatment included an IDH1 peptide vaccine. All receptors derive from a woman between 35 and 50 years old with glioma. Each CDR3 is given with its conserved first and last residue. Each record gives: V gene, clone size, D gene, J gene, CDR3 DNA, CDR3 protein. The D gene is left open where the match is weak. A row's size may be missing; if present it is once, few, many or a size class.

V gene: TRBV6-6
clone size: .
D gene: TRBD1
J gene: TRBJ1-5
CDR3 DNA: TGTGCCAGCAACGGACAGGTAGGACATCAGCCCCAGCATTTT
CDR3 protein: CASNGQVGHQPQHF

V gene: TRBV6-4
clone size: .
D gene: TRBD1
J gene: TRBJ2-6
CDR3 DNA: TGTGCCAGCAGTGACACGGGACAGGGGTCCTCGGGGGCCAACGTCCTGACTTTC
CDR3 protein: CASSDTGQGSSGANVLTF

V gene: TRBV7-9
clone size: once
D gene: .
J gene: TRBJ2-1
CDR3 DNA: TGTGCCAGCAGCTTGCCCCTGGCGGGAAGCTCTCGTGAGCAGTTCTTC
CDR3 protein: CASSLPLAGSSREQFF

V gene: TRBV5-4
clone size: once
D gene: TRBD2
J gene: TRBJ2-2
CDR3 DNA: TGTGCCAGCAGCCTGCATCCAGGTCGGGGGGTTGTCGGGGAGCTGTTTTTT
CDR3 protein: CASSLHPGRGVVGELFF

V gene: TRBV9
clone size: .
D gene: TRBD1
J gene: TRBJ1-2
CDR3 DNA: TGTGCCAGCAGCGGATCCTGGACAGGGGATGGCTACACCTTC
CDR3 protein: CASSGSWTGDGYTF

V gene: TRBV19
clone size: once
D gene: TRBD2
J gene: TRBJ2-2
CDR3 DNA: TGTGCCAGTAGTTCTCAACTAGCGGGAGCCGCCGGGGAGCTGTTTTTT
CDR3 protein: CASSSQLAGAAGELFF

V gene: TRBV6-1
clone size: .
D gene: .
J gene: TRBJ1-1
CDR3 DNA: TGTGCCAGCAGTGAACTTCTGAGCTTGAACACTGAAGCTTTCTTT
CDR3 protein: CASSELLSLNTEAFF

V gene: TRBV11-2
clone size: .
D gene: .
J gene: TRBJ2-3
CDR3 DNA: TGTGCCAGCAGCTTAGGGAGATCGGATACGCAGTATTTT
CDR3 protein: CASSLGRSDTQYF

V gene: TRBV6-6
clone size: .
D gene: .
J gene: TRBJ2-6
CDR3 DNA: TGTGCCAGCAGTTACTCCGGGGGGGCCAACGTCCTGACTTTC
CDR3 protein: CASSYSGGANVLTF

V gene: TRBV7-7
clone size: .
D gene: TRBD2
J gene: TRBJ2-2
CDR3 DNA: TGTGCTACCGGGGGGACCGGGGAGCTGTTTTTT
CDR3 protein: CATGGTGELFF

V gene: TRBV19
clone size: .
D gene: .
J gene: TRBJ2-2
CDR3 DNA: TGTGCCAGTAGTATTCGGAGGGGGGAGCTGTTTTTT
CDR3 protein: CASSIRRGELFF

V gene: TRBV28
clone size: .
D gene: TRBD1
J gene: TRBJ2-1
CDR3 DNA: TGTGCCAGCAGCCCCGGGACAGCCACTACCAAGCAGTTCTTC
CDR3 protein: CASSPGTATTKQFF

V gene: TRBV18
clone size: once
D gene: .
J gene: TRBJ1-1
CDR3 DNA: TGTGCCAGCTCACCACCGCTGGTACAGAACACTGAAGCTTTCTTT
CDR3 protein: CASSPPLVQNTEAFF

V gene: TRBV27
clone size: .
D gene: .
J gene: TRBJ2-3
CDR3 DNA: TGTGCCAGCAGTTTAATTGGCCACGATACGCAGTATTTT
CDR3 protein: CASSLIGHDTQYF

V gene: TRBV7-9
clone size: .
D gene: .
J gene: TRBJ2-5
CDR3 DNA: TGTGCCAGCAGCCAAACCGAAGAGACCCAGTACTTC
CDR3 protein: CASSQTEETQYF

V gene: TRBV7-2
clone size: .
D gene: TRBD1
J gene: TRBJ2-2
CDR3 DNA: TGTGCCAGCAGCTCACCTCAATGGGACAGGGGGCTTGAGGAGCTGTTTTTT
CDR3 protein: CASSSPQWDRGLEELFF

V gene: TRBV30
clone size: .
D gene: .
J gene: TRBJ1-5
CDR3 DNA: TGTGCCTGGAGTCGGGACAGCAATCAGCCCCAGCATTTT
CDR3 protein: CAWSRDSNQPQHF

V gene: TRBV18
clone size: .
D gene: .
J gene: TRBJ2-7
CDR3 DNA: TGTGCCAGCTCACCACCGGGGAACAGGTTCGACTACGAGCAGTACTTC
CDR3 protein: CASSPPGNRFDYEQYF

V gene: TRBV4-3
clone size: .
D gene: TRBD2
J gene: TRBJ2-5
CDR3 DNA: TGCGCCAGCAGCTTAGGGACGGGGGGAGAGACCCAGTACTTC
CDR3 protein: CASSLGTGGETQYF

V gene: TRBV7-3
clone size: .
D gene: .
J gene: TRBJ2-3
CDR3 DNA: TGTGCCAGCAGCCGTGCTGTAGCAGATACGCAGTATTTT
CDR3 protein: CASSRAVADTQYF

V gene: TRBV2
clone size: .
D gene: TRBD1
J gene: TRBJ1-1
CDR3 DNA: TGTGCCAGCACCTGGACAGGTTCGGGGGCTGAAGCTTTCTTT
CDR3 protein: CASTWTGSGAEAFF

V gene: TRBV19
clone size: .
D gene: .
J gene: TRBJ1-1
CDR3 DNA: TGTGCCAGTAGTATCTCGGCCAATACGTTCGCTGAAGCTTTCTTT
CDR3 protein: CASSISANTFAEAFF

V gene: TRBV5-4
clone size: .
D gene: .
J gene: TRBJ2-5
CDR3 DNA: TGTGCCAGCAGCTTGCCACAGGGTGGATCGGAGACCCAGTACTTC
CDR3 protein: CASSLPQGGSETQYF

V gene: TRBV6-4
clone size: .
D gene: .
J gene: TRBJ2-1
CDR3 DNA: TGTGCCAGCAGTGACTCGGGTTTTGAGCAGTTCTTC
CDR3 protein: CASSDSGFEQFF

V gene: TRBV4-2
clone size: .
D gene: .
J gene: TRBJ2-7
CDR3 DNA: TGTGCCAGCAGCCAAGGGCAGGGACCCTCCTACGAGCAGTACTTC
CDR3 protein: CASSQGQGPSYEQYF

V gene: TRBV6-1
clone size: .
D gene: TRBD1
J gene: TRBJ1-3
CDR3 DNA: TGTGCCAGCAGTTTAGACAGGGCCTCTGGAAACACCATATATTTT
CDR3 protein: CASSLDRASGNTIYF

V gene: TRBV5-8
clone size: .
D gene: TRBD2
J gene: TRBJ2-1
CDR3 DNA: TGTGCCAGCCCAGCGAGGCTAGCGGGAAGGGGCCACAATGAGCAGTTCTTC
CDR3 protein: CASPARLAGRGHNEQFF

V gene: TRBV5-6
clone size: .
D gene: .
J gene: TRBJ1-5
CDR3 DNA: TGTGCCAGCAGCCCCGGAGGGCAGGGTGGTCAGCCCCAGCATTTT
CDR3 protein: CASSPGGQGGQPQHF

V gene: TRBV7-2
clone size: .
D gene: .
J gene: TRBJ2-5
CDR3 DNA: TGTGCCAGCAGCGAAAAAGGGGGACCAGGGACCCAGTACTTC
CDR3 protein: CASSEKGGPGTQYF

V gene: TRBV4-3
clone size: .
D gene: TRBD1
J gene: TRBJ2-7
CDR3 DNA: TGCGCCAGCCTATCAAGGGACAGGGGGGTTCTCGAGCAGTACTTC
CDR3 protein: CASLSRDRGVLEQYF

V gene: TRBV19
clone size: .
D gene: .
J gene: TRBJ1-2
CDR3 DNA: TGTGCCAGTATTCCCTTCCCGGGGAGTTACAACTATGGCTACACCTTC
CDR3 protein: CASIPFPGSYNYGYTF

V gene: TRBV5-6
clone size: few
D gene: .
J gene: TRBJ1-6
CDR3 DNA: TGTGCCAGCAGCCCCCCCGATGCTTCACCCCTCCACTTT
CDR3 protein: CASSPPDASPLHF

V gene: TRBV6-1
clone size: .
D gene: TRBD2
J gene: TRBJ2-1
CDR3 DNA: TGTGCCAGCAGTGAAGACCCTCTAGCGGGGTCCTACAATGAGCAGTTCTTC
CDR3 protein: CASSEDPLAGSYNEQFF

V gene: TRBV7-9
clone size: .
D gene: .
J gene: TRBJ2-7
CDR3 DNA: TGTGCCAGCGATAAAGAGGGGTACGAGCAGTACTTC
CDR3 protein: CASDKEGYEQYF

V gene: TRBV5-4
clone size: .
D gene: .
J gene: TRBJ2-1
CDR3 DNA: TGTGCCAGCAGCACGCGGACCGGAAACAATGAGCAGTTCTTC
CDR3 protein: CASSTRTGNNEQFF

V gene: TRBV7-9
clone size: .
D gene: .
J gene: TRBJ1-4
CDR3 DNA: TGTGCCAGTCAGTCGACTAATGAAAAACTGTTTTTT
CDR3 protein: CASQSTNEKLFF

V gene: TRBV7-9
clone size: .
D gene: .
J gene: TRBJ1-2
CDR3 DNA: TGTGCCAGCAGTCATTTCCCACAGGGTAGCTATGGCTACACCTTC
CDR3 protein: CASSHFPQGSYGYTF

V gene: TRBV6-5
clone size: once
D gene: .
J gene: TRBJ2-3
CDR3 DNA: TGTGCCAGCAGTTCTAGGCCAGATACGCAGTATTTT
CDR3 protein: CASSSRPDTQYF

V gene: TRBV28
clone size: .
D gene: TRBD1
J gene: TRBJ2-5
CDR3 DNA: TGTGCCAGCACCCTCGACAGGGGGGGGACCCAGTACTTC
CDR3 protein: CASTLDRGGTQYF

V gene: TRBV5-5
clone size: .
D gene: .
J gene: TRBJ1-1
CDR3 DNA: TGTGCCAGCAGCCGAGATGGTGCGGCGCCGAAGAACACTGAAGCTTTCTTT
CDR3 protein: CASSRDGAAPKNTEAFF

V gene: TRBV18
clone size: medium-sized
D gene: .
J gene: TRBJ1-1
CDR3 DNA: TGTGCCAGCTCGTCCTCCCCAGGTGCTGAAGCTTTCTTT
CDR3 protein: CASSSSPGAEAFF

V gene: TRBV28
clone size: few
D gene: TRBD1
J gene: TRBJ2-7
CDR3 DNA: TGTGCCAGCAGTTTCCCCATGGGACAGGGGTCCTACGAGCAGTACTTC
CDR3 protein: CASSFPMGQGSYEQYF

V gene: TRBV29-1
clone size: .
D gene: .
J gene: TRBJ1-2
CDR3 DNA: TGCAGCGTTGAAGATAACGACTATGGCTACACCTTC
CDR3 protein: CSVEDNDYGYTF

V gene: TRBV5-1
clone size: .
D gene: TRBD1
J gene: TRBJ2-1
CDR3 DNA: TGCGCCAGCAGCTTGGGGGACAGGATAAGTTACAATGAGCAGTTCTTC
CDR3 protein: CASSLGDRISYNEQFF

V gene: TRBV6-6
clone size: .
D gene: .
J gene: TRBJ1-1
CDR3 DNA: TGTGCCAGCATCGACGGGGAGGGAAGCACTGAAGCTTTCTTT
CDR3 protein: CASIDGEGSTEAFF

V gene: TRBV4-1
clone size: .
D gene: TRBD1
J gene: TRBJ2-7
CDR3 DNA: TGCGCCAGCAGCCAAGCCGCCAACAGGGGTGACTACGAGCAGTACTTC
CDR3 protein: CASSQAANRGDYEQYF

V gene: TRBV29-1
clone size: .
D gene: TRBD1
J gene: TRBJ1-2
CDR3 DNA: TGCAGCGTCGGACGGACAGGGCCATACGCATCTAACTATGGCTACACCTTC
CDR3 protein: CSVGRTGPYASNYGYTF

V gene: TRBV6-1
clone size: .
D gene: .
J gene: TRBJ2-6
CDR3 DNA: TGTGCCAGCAGCTCCGGGGACTCTGGGGCCAACGTCCTGACTTTC
CDR3 protein: CASSSGDSGANVLTF

V gene: TRBV6-1
clone size: .
D gene: .
J gene: TRBJ1-1
CDR3 DNA: TGTGCCAGCAGGGACCTGAACACTGAAGCTTTCTTT
CDR3 protein: CASRDLNTEAFF

V gene: TRBV11-2
clone size: .
D gene: .
J gene: TRBJ2-7
CDR3 DNA: TGTGCCAGCAGGTTGAGCCTAGCGCCGCCCTACGAGCAGTACTTC
CDR3 protein: CASRLSLAPPYEQYF